This T cell receptor (beta chain) was observed in a study of shared clonotypes between healthy human individuals. Study-wide findings and caveats: It was observed that roughly 5% of naive CD4 clonotypes were shared across several donors. Estimated clonotype richness was generally higher in naive than memory subsets.

Template for every sorted-subset replicate PCR totaled about 200 ng DNA, tens of thousands of T cell genomes. TCRdb's table, derived via immunoSEQ multiplex PCR, lists solely in-frame clones and lacks some. The table shows about 1.4 million clones, with 96% occurring only once. CD4+ cells were split into CD45RA+ naive and CD45RA-negative memory subsets. With respect to this clone: Its antigen is currently unknown.

V lost 0 bases, J lost 4 bases, and 18 bases lay in between. The CDR3 totals 17 residues. Germline V lookup: CDR1 SQVTM, CDR2 ANQGSEA. This TCR was recovered from a man aged 30 to 39 in good health. The chain carries TRBV29-1 and TRBJ2-2; possibly TRBD1 or TRBD2 for D (5 bases each). The specimen sequenced was naive CD4+ T cells sorted from blood. Subset defined: CD45RA+ positively selected. The CDR3 DNA reads TGCAGCGTTGAAGATCGTACGAGGGACGGCTTCACCGGGGAGCTGTTTTTT. It is translated as CSVEDRTRDGFTGELFF.